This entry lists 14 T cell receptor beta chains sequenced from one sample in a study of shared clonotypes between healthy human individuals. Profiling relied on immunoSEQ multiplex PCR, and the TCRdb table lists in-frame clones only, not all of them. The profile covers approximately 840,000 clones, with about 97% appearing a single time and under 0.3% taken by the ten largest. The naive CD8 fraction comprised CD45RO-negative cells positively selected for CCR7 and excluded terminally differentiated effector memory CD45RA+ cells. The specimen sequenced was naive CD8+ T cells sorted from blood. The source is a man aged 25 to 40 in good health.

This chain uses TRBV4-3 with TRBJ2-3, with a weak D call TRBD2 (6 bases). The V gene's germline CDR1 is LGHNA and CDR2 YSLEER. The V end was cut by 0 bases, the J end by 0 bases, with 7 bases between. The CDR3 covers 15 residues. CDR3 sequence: CASSQDRGSTDTQYF. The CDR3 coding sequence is TGCGCCAGCAGCCAAGATCGGGGGAGCACAGATACGCAGTATTTT.

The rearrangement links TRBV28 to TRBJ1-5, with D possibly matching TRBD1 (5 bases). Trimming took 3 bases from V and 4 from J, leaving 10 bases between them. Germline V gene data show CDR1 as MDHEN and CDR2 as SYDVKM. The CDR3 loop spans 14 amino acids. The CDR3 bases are TGTGCCAGCAGTTTGGCAGGGATAAATCAGCCCCAGCATTTT. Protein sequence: CASSLAGINQPQHF.

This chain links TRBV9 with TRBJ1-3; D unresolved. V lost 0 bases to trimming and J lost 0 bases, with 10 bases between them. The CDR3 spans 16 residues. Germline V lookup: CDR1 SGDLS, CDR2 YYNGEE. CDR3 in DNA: TGTGCCAGCAGCGTAGAGGCAGACGTCTCTGGAAACACCATATATTTT. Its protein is CASSVEADVSGNTIYF. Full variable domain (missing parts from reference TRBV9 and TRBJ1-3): DSGVTQTPKHLITATGQRVTLRCSPRSGDLSVYWYQQSLDQGLQFLIQYYNGEERAKGNILERFSAQQFPDLHSELNLSSLELGDSALYFCASSVEADVSGNTIYFGEGSWLTVV.

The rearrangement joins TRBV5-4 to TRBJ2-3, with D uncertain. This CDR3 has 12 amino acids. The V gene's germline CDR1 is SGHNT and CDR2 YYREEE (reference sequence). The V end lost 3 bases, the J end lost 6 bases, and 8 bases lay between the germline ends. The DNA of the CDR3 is TGTGCCAGCAGCTCGACCCCCGATACGCAGTATTTT. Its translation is CASSSTPDTQYF. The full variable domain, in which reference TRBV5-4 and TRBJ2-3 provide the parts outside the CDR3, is ETGVTQSPTHLIKTRGQQVTLRCSSQSGHNTVSWYQQALGQGPQFIFQYYREEENGRGNFPPRFSGLQFPNYSSELNVNALELDDSALYLCASSSTPDTQYFGPGTRLTVL.

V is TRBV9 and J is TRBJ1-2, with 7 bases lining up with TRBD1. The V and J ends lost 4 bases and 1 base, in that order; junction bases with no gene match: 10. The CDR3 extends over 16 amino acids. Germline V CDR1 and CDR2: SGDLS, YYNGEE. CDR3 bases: TGTGCCAGCAGCAACTCCGGGACAGCTGTTAACTATGGCTACACCTTC. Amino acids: CASSNSGTAVNYGYTF.

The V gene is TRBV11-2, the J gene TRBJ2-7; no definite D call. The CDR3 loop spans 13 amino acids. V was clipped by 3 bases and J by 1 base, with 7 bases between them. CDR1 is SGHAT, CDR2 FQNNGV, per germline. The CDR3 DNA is TGTGCCAGCAGCTTGGTAGAGTCCTACGAGCAGTACTTC. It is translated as CASSLVESYEQYF.

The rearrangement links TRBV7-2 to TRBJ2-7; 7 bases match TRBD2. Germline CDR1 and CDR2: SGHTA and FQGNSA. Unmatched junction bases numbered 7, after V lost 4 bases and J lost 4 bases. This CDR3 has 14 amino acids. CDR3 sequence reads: CASSSGTTTYEQYF. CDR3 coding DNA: TGTGCCAGCAGCTCGGGGACTACAACTTACGAGCAGTACTTC.

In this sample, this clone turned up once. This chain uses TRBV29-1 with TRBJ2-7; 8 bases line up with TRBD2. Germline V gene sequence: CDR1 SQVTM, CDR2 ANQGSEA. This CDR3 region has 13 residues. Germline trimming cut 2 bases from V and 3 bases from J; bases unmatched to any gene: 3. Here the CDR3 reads CSVELAGHYEQYF. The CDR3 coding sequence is TGCAGCGTTGAATTAGCGGGGCACTACGAGCAGTACTTC.

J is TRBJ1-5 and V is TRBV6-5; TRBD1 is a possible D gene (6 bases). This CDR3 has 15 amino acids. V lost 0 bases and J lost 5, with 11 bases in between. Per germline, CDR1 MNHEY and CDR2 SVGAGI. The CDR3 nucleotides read TGTGCCAGCAGTTACTCGGGGGGGGCCCATCAGCCCCAGCATTTT. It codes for CASSYSGGAHQPQHF.

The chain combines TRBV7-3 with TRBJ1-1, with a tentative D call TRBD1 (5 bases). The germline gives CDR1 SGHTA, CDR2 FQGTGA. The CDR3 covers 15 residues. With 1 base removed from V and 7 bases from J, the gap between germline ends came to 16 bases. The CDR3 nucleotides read TGTGCCAGCAGCTTAAATGGGGGAGGCAAGGTTGAAGCTTTCTTT. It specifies CASSLNGGGKVEAFF.

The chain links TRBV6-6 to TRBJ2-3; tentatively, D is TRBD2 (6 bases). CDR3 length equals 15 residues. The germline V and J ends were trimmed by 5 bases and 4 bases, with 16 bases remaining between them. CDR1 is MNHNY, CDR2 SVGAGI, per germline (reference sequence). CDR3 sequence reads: CASSPEEGRADTQYF. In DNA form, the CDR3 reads TGTGCCAGCAGTCCGGAGGAGGGTCGGGCAGATACGCAGTATTTT.

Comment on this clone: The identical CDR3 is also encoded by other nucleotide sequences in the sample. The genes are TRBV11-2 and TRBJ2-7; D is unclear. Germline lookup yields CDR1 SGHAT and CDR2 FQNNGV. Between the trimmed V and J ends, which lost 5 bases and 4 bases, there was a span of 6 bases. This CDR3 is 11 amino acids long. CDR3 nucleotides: TGTGCCAGCAGCCCCCTGTACGAGCAGTACTTC. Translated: CASSPLYEQYF.

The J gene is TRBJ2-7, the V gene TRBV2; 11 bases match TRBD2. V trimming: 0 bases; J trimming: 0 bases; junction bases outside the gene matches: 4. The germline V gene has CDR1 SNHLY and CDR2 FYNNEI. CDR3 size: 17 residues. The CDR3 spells CASSEAGLAGSSYEQYF. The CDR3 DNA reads TGTGCCAGCAGTGAAGCAGGACTAGCGGGTAGCTCCTACGAGCAGTACTTC.

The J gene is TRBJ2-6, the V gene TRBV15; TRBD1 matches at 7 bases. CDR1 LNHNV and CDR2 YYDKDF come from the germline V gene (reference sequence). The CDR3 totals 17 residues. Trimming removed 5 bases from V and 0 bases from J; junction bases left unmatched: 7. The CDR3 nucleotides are TGTGCCACCAGCGGCCGGACAGGCCTCTCTGGGGCCAACGTCCTGACTTTC. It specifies CATSGRTGLSGANVLTF. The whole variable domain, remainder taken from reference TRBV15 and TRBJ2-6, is DAMVIQNPRYQVTQFGKPVTLSCSQTLNHNVMYWYQQKSSQAPKLLFHYYDKDFNNEADTPDNFQSRRPNTSFCFLDIRSPGLGDTAMYLCATSGRTGLSGANVLTFGAGSRLTVL.